Sequencing of this TCR beta chain was carried out in a study of T cell repertoires in cytomegalovirus infection. The CDR3 contains 15 residues. Per the germline V gene, CDR1 is SGHVS and CDR2 is FQNEAQ. The V and J ends lost 4 bases and 5 bases respectively, with 17 bases between them. Each CDR3 protein gets one entry after TCRdb re-called the reads with MiXCR. The table includes tens of thousands of distinct CDR3 sequences, 20% to 25% detected once. This clonotype was observed a handful of times. Its antigen remains unknown. The chain joins TRBV7-8 to TRBJ2-5, with D perhaps matching TRBD1 (5 bases). The specimen was CD8+ T cells from cultured PBMCs, collected from culture after CMV antigen stimulation. This TCR was sampled from a human donor in good health (CMV status not recorded). Some clones in this sample may be carry-over from other donors' samples. For the CDR3, the DNA is TGTGCCAGCAGCTCTTGGTCCCGAGCAGGGGAGACCCAGTACTTC. Encoded protein: CASSSWSRAGETQYF.